This entry is about one TCR beta chain. Antigen: not known. The CDR3 is made up of 16 amino acids. Germline CDR1 and CDR2: SEHNR and FQNEAQ (reference sequence). The V gene lost 6 bases and the J gene lost 0 bases, with 14 bases spanning the gap. The entry originates in a study of cytomegalovirus exposure and HLA in healthy donors. Regarding the study as a whole: Rare TCR sequences predominated, though certain public TCRs were found in many donors.

The repertoire was sequenced with immunoSEQ multiplex PCR; TCRdb's copy has only in-frame clones and lacks some. The sample holds around 70,000 clones, roughly 95% seen once. The clonotype comes from a man between 18 and 29 years old in good health and CMV-seronegative. The sequenced sample consisted of PBMCs. This chain links TRBV7-9 with TRBJ2-2; maybe TRBD1 (6 bases). CDR3 DNA: TGTGCCAGCAGACCTAACCAGGGGACGAACACCGGGGAGCTGTTTTTT. It codes for CASRPNQGTNTGELFF.